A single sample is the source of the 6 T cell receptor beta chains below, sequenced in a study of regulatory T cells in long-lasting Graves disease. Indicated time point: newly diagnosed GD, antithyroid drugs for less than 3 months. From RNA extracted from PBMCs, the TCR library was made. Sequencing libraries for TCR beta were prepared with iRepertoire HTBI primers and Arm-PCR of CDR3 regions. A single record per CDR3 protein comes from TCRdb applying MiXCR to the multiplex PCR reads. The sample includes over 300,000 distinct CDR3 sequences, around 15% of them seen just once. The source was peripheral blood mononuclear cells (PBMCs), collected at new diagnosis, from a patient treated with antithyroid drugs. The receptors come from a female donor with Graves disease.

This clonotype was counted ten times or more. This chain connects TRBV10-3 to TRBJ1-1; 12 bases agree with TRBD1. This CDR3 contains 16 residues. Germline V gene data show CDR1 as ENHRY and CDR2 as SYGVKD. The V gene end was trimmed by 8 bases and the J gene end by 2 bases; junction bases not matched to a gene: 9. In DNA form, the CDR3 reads TGTGCCATCTCCGCCCCCGGGACAGGGGGCAACACTGAAGCTTTCTTT. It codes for CAISAPGTGGNTEAFF.

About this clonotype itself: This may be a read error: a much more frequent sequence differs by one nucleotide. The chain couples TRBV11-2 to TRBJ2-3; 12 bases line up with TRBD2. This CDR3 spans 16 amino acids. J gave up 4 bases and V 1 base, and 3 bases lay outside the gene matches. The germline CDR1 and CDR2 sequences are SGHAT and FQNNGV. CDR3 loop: CASSLGASGRADTQYF. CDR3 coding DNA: TGTGCCAGCAGCTTAGGGGCTAGCGGGAGGGCAGATACGCAGTATTTT. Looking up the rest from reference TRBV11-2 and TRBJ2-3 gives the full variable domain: EAGVAQSPRYKIIEKRQSVAFWCNPISGHATLYWYQQILGQGPKLLIQFQNNGVVDDSQLPKDRFSAERLKGVDSTLKIQPAKLEDSAVYLCASSLGASGRADTQYFGPGTRLTVL.

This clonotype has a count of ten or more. CDR3 coding DNA: TGCAGTGCTAATCGCGGGGGGAACCAAGAGACCCAGTACTTC. This encodes CSANRGGNQETQYF. The rearrangement joins TRBV20-1 to TRBJ2-5; 8 bases map to TRBD2. V dropped 4 bases and J dropped 0; count of bases not matched to a gene: 4. CDR3 length equals 14 residues. Germline V gene data show CDR1 as DFQATT and CDR2 as SNEGSKA (reference sequence).

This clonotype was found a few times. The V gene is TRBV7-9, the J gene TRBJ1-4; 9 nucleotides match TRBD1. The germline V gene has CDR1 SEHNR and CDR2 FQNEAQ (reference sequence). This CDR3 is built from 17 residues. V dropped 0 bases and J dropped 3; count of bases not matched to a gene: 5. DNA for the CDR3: TGTGCCAGCAGCTTAGCGGGACAGGGATCGGCTAATGAAAAACTGTTTTTT. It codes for CASSLAGQGSANEKLFF.

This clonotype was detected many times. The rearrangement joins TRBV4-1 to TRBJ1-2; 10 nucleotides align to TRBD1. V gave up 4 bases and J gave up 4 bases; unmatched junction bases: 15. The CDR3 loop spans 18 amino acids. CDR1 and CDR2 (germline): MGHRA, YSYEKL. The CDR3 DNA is TGCGCCAGCAGCCGGATGGCCGGGACAGGGGATTTGGTCTATGGCTACACCTTC. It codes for CASSRMAGTGDLVYGYTF.

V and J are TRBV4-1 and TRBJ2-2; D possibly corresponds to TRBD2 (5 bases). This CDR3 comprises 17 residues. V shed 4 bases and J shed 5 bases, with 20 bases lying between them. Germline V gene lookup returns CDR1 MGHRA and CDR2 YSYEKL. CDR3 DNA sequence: TGCGCCAGCAGCCCTTCGCGGTTGAGGGAGAAGACCGGGGAGCTGTTTTTT. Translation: CASSPSRLREKTGELFF.